Each of the 25 T cell receptor beta chains below was sequenced from the same sample in a study of CD8+ T cells in alopecia areata. RNA extraction and reverse transcription yielded cDNA as sequencing template. Repertoires were generated with immunoSEQ multiplex PCR, while TCRdb's copy carries only in-frame clones and drops some. The sample holds about 150,000 clones, 40% to 50% seen once. Sequencing was done on a sample of CD4+ T cells sorted from blood. The receptors shown here come from a human donor with alopecia areata.

This chain joins TRBV29-1 and TRBJ2-5, with TRBD2 matching 7 bases. Unmatched junction bases numbered 12, after V lost 5 bases and J lost 3 bases. Germline loops: CDR1 SQVTM, CDR2 ANQGSEA. The CDR3 is 15 residues long. The CDR3 loop reads CSVSNSGPFKETQYF. CDR3 DNA: TGCAGCGTTAGCAATAGCGGGCCCTTTAAAGAGACCCAGTACTTC.

This clone was detected a few times. V gene TRBV4-1 combines with J gene TRBJ2-5, with TRBD2 matching 8 bases. Germline V lookup: CDR1 MGHRA, CDR2 YSYEKL. This CDR3 has 13 residues. The trim removed 4 bases at V and 4 bases at J, leaving 2 bases unmatched. CDR3 bases: TGCGCCAGCAGCCCCGGGACTAGAGAGACCCAGTACTTC. This gives the protein CASSPGTRETQYF.

In this sample, this clone turned up once. The rearrangement joins TRBV7-9 to TRBJ1-1; 9 bases align to TRBD1. With V trimmed by 3 bases and J by 4 bases, 12 bases remained unmatched. This CDR3 contains 17 residues. CDR1 and CDR2 (germline): SEHNR, FQNEAQ (reference sequence). The CDR3 reads CASSFDTGGPGRTEAFF. Written as DNA, the CDR3 is TGTGCCAGCAGCTTTGACACAGGGGGCCCGGGGCGCACTGAAGCTTTCTTT.

The chain employs TRBV6-1 and TRBJ2-7; D remains unclear. In germline, CDR1 is MNHNS, CDR2 SASEGT. The CDR3 length is 8 residues. Here the CDR3 DNA reads TGTGTCACTTCGGGGCAGTACTTC. Translation gives CVTSGQYF.

The chain recombines TRBV29-1 with TRBJ2-5; a weak D match, TRBD2 (6 bases). Germline V gene data show CDR1 as SQVTM and CDR2 as ANQGSEA. This CDR3 comprises 13 residues. V shed 6 bases and J shed 5 bases, with 16 bases lying between them. The CDR3 region is CSVMGRPGETQYF. The CDR3 coding sequence is TGCAGCGTCATGGGGAGGCCAGGGGAGACCCAGTACTTC.

This clone was counted only a few times. V gene TRBV7-9 combines with J gene TRBJ1-2; 7 positions agree with TRBD1. This CDR3 region has 18 residues. The trim removed 3 bases at V and 8 bases at J, leaving 21 bases unmatched. CDR1 is SEHNR, CDR2 FQNEAQ, per germline (reference sequence). CDR3 protein: CASSFAPIADRAQEGYTF. CDR3 nucleotides: TGTGCCAGCAGCTTCGCACCCATAGCTGACAGGGCCCAAGAGGGCTACACCTTC. Filled out from reference TRBV7-9 and TRBJ1-2, the complete variable domain reads DTGVSQNPRHKITKRGQNVTFRCDPISEHNRLYWYRQTLGQGPEFLTYFQNEAQLEKSRLLSDRFSAERPKGSFSTLEIQRTEQGDSAMYLCASSFAPIADRAQEGYTFGSGTRLTVV.

V usage is TRBV20-1 and J usage is TRBJ1-4; D gene unclear. Trimming stripped 2 bases from V and 8 bases from J, with 6 bases between. The CDR3 contains 11 residues. Looked up from germline, CDR1 is DFQATT and CDR2 is SNEGSKA (reference sequence). The CDR3 sequence is CSARSGEKLFF. Here the CDR3 DNA reads TGCAGTGCTAGAAGTGGGGAAAAACTGTTTTTT.

The chain couples TRBV25-1 to TRBJ2-5; weak D call: TRBD2 (6 bases). Germline CDR1 is MGHDK and CDR2 is SYGVNS. The ends were cut back, 6 bases at V and 2 bases at J, with 10 bases in the middle. This CDR3 is built from 13 residues. The CDR3 DNA reads TGTGCCAGCAGGGGGACTGAACAAGAGACCCAGTACTTC. It encodes CASRGTEQETQYF.

Only a few counts were recorded for this clone. V and J are TRBV5-1 and TRBJ2-7, with 10 bases fitting TRBD2. Germline assignment: CDR1 SGHRS and CDR2 YFSETQ. Trimming removed 0 bases from V and 3 bases from J; junction bases left unmatched: 3. The CDR3 runs 15 residues. The DNA for the CDR3 is TGCGCCAGCAGCTTGGCCTTAGCGGGAGGCTACGAGCAGTACTTC. Translation gives CASSLALAGGYEQYF. Drawing the rest from reference TRBV5-1 and TRBJ2-7, the complete variable domain is KAGVTQTPRYLIKTRGQQVTLSCSPISGHRSVSWYQQTPGQGLQFLFEYFSETQRNKGNFPGRFSGRQFSNSRSEMNVSTLELGDSALYLCASSLALAGGYEQYFGPGTRLTVT.

This clone was counted a few times. The chain has TRBV7-9 and TRBJ1-2, with a weak D call TRBD1 (5 bases). This CDR3 has 13 residues. Germline V gene sequence: CDR1 SEHNR, CDR2 FQNEAQ (reference sequence). V dropped 3 bases and J dropped 5 bases, with 10 bases sitting between them. The DNA for the CDR3 is TGTGCCAGCAGCTTTAGGGGTGGATATGGCTACACCTTC. The encoded protein is CASSFRGGYGYTF.

Concerning this clone itself: One junction end disagrees with the germline gene, perhaps due to a read error. The J gene is TRBJ2-1, the V gene TRBV5-1; a possible D gene is TRBD1 (7 bases). CDR1 is SGHRS and CDR2 is YFSETQ in the germline V gene. The CDR3 runs to 13 residues. The CDR3 sequence is CASSAGTAVLMIF. Here the CDR3 DNA reads TGCGCCAGCAGCGCGGGGACAGCAGTTCTCATGATCTTC.

This chain connects TRBV29-1 to TRBJ2-7, with TRBD2 as a possible D gene (5 bases). The CDR3 spans 11 residues. Germline CDR1 and CDR2: SQVTM and ANQGSEA. Trimming removed 1 base from V and 4 bases from J, with 5 bases in between. DNA of the CDR3: TGCAGCGTTGAAGGAGGGTACGAGCAGTACTTC. Translation gives CSVEGGYEQYF.

This clone was observed a few times. The rearrangement joins TRBV2 to TRBJ2-1; D is tentatively TRBD1 or TRBD2 (6 bases each). The germline V and J ends were trimmed by 6 bases and 2 bases, with 11 bases remaining between them. From germline, CDR1 is SNHLY and CDR2 FYNNEI. The CDR3 sequence is 14 residues long. The CDR3 loop is CASREGGAYNEQFF. CDR3 DNA sequence: TGTGCCAGCAGGGAGGGGGGAGCCTACAATGAGCAGTTCTTC.

This sequence joins TRBV4-1 and TRBJ2-5; D unclear. This CDR3 has 15 residues. Germline V lookup: CDR1 MGHRA, CDR2 YSYEKL. The V and J ends lost 4 bases and 5 bases respectively, with 17 bases between them. CDR3: CASSREASILETQYF. CDR3 nucleotide sequence: TGCGCCAGCAGCCGCGAAGCGTCTATATTGGAGACCCAGTACTTC.

In this sample, this clone turned up a few times. The chain links TRBV29-1 to TRBJ1-1; D call uncertain. V was cut by 7 bases and J by 1 base, with 13 bases left in between. Germline CDR1 and CDR2: SQVTM and ANQGSEA. CDR3 length: 13 amino acids. The CDR3 coding sequence is TGCAGCGCCCAAAGGGATCAGAACACTGAAGCTTTCTTT. Residues: CSAQRDQNTEAFF. The variable domain in full, with the rest retrieved from reference TRBV29-1 and TRBJ1-1, is SAVISQKPSRDICQRGTSLTIQCQVDSQVTMMFWYRQQPGQSLTLIATANQGSEATYESGFVIDKFPISRPNLTFSTLTVSNMSPEDSSIYLCSAQRDQNTEAFFGQGTRLTVV.

The chain joins TRBV19 to TRBJ2-1; unclear D gene. The CDR3 length is 13 residues. V was pared by 1 base and J by 5 bases, with 6 bases between. The germline CDR1 and CDR2 sequences are LNHDA and SQIVND (reference sequence). The CDR3 is CASSIGGNNEQFF. As DNA, the CDR3 is TGTGCCAGTAGTATAGGTGGAAACAATGAGCAGTTCTTC.

This chain joins TRBV9 and TRBJ2-2; D call uncertain. CDR3 length: 11 amino acids. Trimming left V 4 bases short and J 5 bases short, with 3 bases between. In germline, CDR1 is SGDLS, CDR2 YYNGEE. The CDR3 coding sequence is TGTGCCAGCAGCCGTACCGGGGAGCTGTTTTTT. Translating it yields CASSRTGELFF. Using reference TRBV9 and TRBJ2-2 for the parts outside the CDR3, the full variable domain is DSGVTQTPKHLITATGQRVTLRCSPRSGDLSVYWYQQSLDQGLQFLIQYYNGEERAKGNILERFSAQQFPDLHSELNLSSLELGDSALYFCASSRTGELFFGEGSRLTVL.

V is TRBV10-1 and J is TRBJ2-7, with 8 bases lining up with TRBD2. This CDR3 is built from 14 residues. Germline CDR1 and CDR2: WNHNN and SYGVQD (reference sequence). Trimming removed 7 bases from V and 6 bases from J; junction bases left unmatched: 11. The CDR3 loop is CASKLATSVCEQYF. The DNA for the CDR3 is TGCGCCAGCAAGCTCGCGACTAGCGTCTGCGAGCAGTACTTC.

The chain is built from TRBV29-1 and TRBJ2-1; 8 nucleotides line up with TRBD2. V was pared by 7 bases and J by 4 bases, with 9 bases of the junction left unmatched. Germline loops: CDR1 SQVTM, CDR2 ANQGSEA. CDR3 length: 14 residues. The CDR3 loop is CSAIIAGKYNEQFF. For the CDR3, the DNA is TGCAGCGCTATTATAGCGGGGAAATACAATGAGCAGTTCTTC.

The rearrangement links TRBV29-1 to TRBJ2-3; TRBD2 matches 12 bases. Per germline, CDR1 SQVTM and CDR2 ANQGSEA. J lost 8 bases, V lost 3 bases, and 3 bases had no gene match. CDR3 length: 13 amino acids. The CDR3 region has the DNA TGCAGCGTTGATGCTAGCGGGAGGGGTACGCAGTATTTT. This sequence encodes CSVDASGRGTQYF.

This clone was observed a single time. This chain joins TRBV2 and TRBJ2-2, with D possibly matching TRBD1 (5 bases). Germline loops: CDR1 SNHLY, CDR2 FYNNEI. V dropped 1 base and J dropped 3 bases, with 9 bases sitting between them. The CDR3 loop spans 15 amino acids. The DNA for the CDR3 is TGTGCCAGCAGTGAAGGGCAGGGCTACACCGGGGAGCTGTTTTTT. This translates into CASSEGQGYTGELFF.

The J gene is TRBJ2-7, the V gene TRBV7-8, with 8 bases fitting TRBD2. The CDR3 has 14 residues. V lost 3 bases to trimming and J lost 2 bases; unmatched junction nucleotides: 3. Germline V gene data show CDR1 as SGHVS and CDR2 as FQNEAQ. CDR3 coding DNA: TGTGCCAGCAGCTTTCTAGCGGGTCCCTACGAGCAGTACTTC. Amino acids: CASSFLAGPYEQYF.

This chain uses TRBV5-1 with TRBJ1-5, with D maybe TRBD1 (5 bases). From germline, CDR1 is SGHRS and CDR2 YFSETQ. The V end lost 2 bases, the J end lost 3 bases, and 15 bases lay between the germline ends. The CDR3 has 16 amino acids. The CDR3 sequence is CASSFFPGRDNQPQHF. The CDR3 DNA sequence: TGCGCCAGCAGCTTTTTCCCGGGACGAGACAATCAGCCCCAGCATTTT.

The V and J genes are TRBV30 and TRBJ1-1; D gene ambiguous. The CDR3 runs 14 residues. Trimming shortened V by 2 bases and J by 0 bases, and 10 bases separated the two germline ends. Per germline, CDR1 GTSNPN and CDR2 SVGIG (reference sequence). The DNA of the CDR3 is TGTGCCTGGAGTAGGGCAGATCTGAACACTGAAGCTTTCTTT. This codes for CAWSRADLNTEAFF.

The chain has TRBV5-1 and TRBJ2-7; 7 bases map to TRBD1. CDR3 length equals 16 residues. With 0 bases clipped from V and 10 bases from J, the junction kept 16 bases outside the gene matches. Per germline, CDR1 SGHRS and CDR2 YFSETQ. CDR3 in DNA: TGCGCCAGCAGCTTGGGCGGACAGGCCGCGCCTCGTCAACAGTACTTC. It specifies CASSLGGQAAPRQQYF.